This section outlines one T cell receptor beta chain sequence together with its context. The data were taken from a study of cytomegalovirus exposure and HLA in healthy donors. The germline CDR1 and CDR2 sequences are SGHAT and FQNNGV. CDR3 size: 14 residues. V lost 5 bases and J lost 7; bases outside the gene matches: 5. The primer mix had 60 Vbeta and 13 Jbeta primers. Clones were read by immunoSEQ multiplex PCR, and TCRdb kept only the in-frame ones, dropping some. This specimen shows 200,000 or so clones; the ten leading clones hold 1.1%. Sequencing was performed on PBMCs. The sequence came from a girl aged 2-9 years in good health and CMV-seropositive. The V gene is TRBV11-2, the J gene TRBJ1-5; TRBD1 agrees at 10 bases. This CDR3 reads CASSRQGAWQPQHF. Here the CDR3 DNA reads TGTGCCAGCAGCCGACAGGGGGCCTGGCAGCCCCAGCATTTT.